What follows are 26 T cell receptor beta chains derived from one specimen sequenced in a study of naive and memory T cell subsets. An oligonucleotide containing a UMI was ligated to the 3' end of TCR cDNA. The SP2 primer and nested alpha and beta constant region primers amplified ligated cDNA in four rounds. TCRdb re-analysed the 5' RACE reads in MiXCR, keeping a single row per CDR3 protein. The data show 55,000 to 70,000 distinct CDR3 sequences, less than 10% seen once. The receptors shown here come from a female donor in good health.

This clonotype has a count of ten or more. The chain carries TRBV20-1 and TRBJ1-4; D is ambiguous. The V and J ends lost 5 bases and 7 bases respectively, with 14 bases between them. The germline gives CDR1 DFQATT, CDR2 SNEGSKA (reference sequence). CDR3 size: 13 residues. The CDR3 coding sequence is TGCAGTGCTCTCCGGGCGGGGAGTGAAAAACTGTTTTTT. This gives the protein CSALRAGSEKLFF.

This clonotype was found a few times. The V gene is TRBV30, the J gene TRBJ2-5, with TRBD2 as a possible D gene (5 bases). This CDR3 has 13 residues. Trimming removed 5 bases at V and 1 base at J, with 11 bases between. Germline V gene sequence: CDR1 GTSNPN, CDR2 SVGIG (reference sequence). This CDR3 reads CAWDYSGQETQYF. Written as DNA, the CDR3 is TGTGCCTGGGACTACAGCGGCCAAGAGACCCAGTACTTC.

This clonotype was counted at least ten times. The chain has TRBV28 and TRBJ1-5; no clear D. V dropped 2 bases and J dropped 0 bases, with 8 bases sitting between them. The germline V gene encodes CDR1 MDHEN and CDR2 SYDVKM. CDR3 size: 15 residues. The CDR3 nucleotides are TGTGCCAGCAGTTTAGGAGGCCGTAGCAATCAGCCCCAGCATTTT. Translation: CASSLGGRSNQPQHF.

This clonotype occurred many times. V gene TRBV29-1 combines with J gene TRBJ1-2; D remains unclear. V lost 6 bases and J lost 2, with 19 bases in between. Germline V gene lookup returns CDR1 SQVTM and CDR2 ANQGSEA. This CDR3 region has 15 residues. The CDR3 sequence is CSVVPIEGPNYGYTF. In DNA, the CDR3 is TGCAGCGTGGTCCCTATCGAGGGCCCCAACTATGGCTACACCTTC.

This clonotype has a handful of counts. V is TRBV5-1 and J is TRBJ2-5; D call uncertain. Per germline, CDR1 SGHRS and CDR2 YFSETQ. The CDR3 length is 14 residues. Between the trimmed V and J ends, which lost 0 bases and 4 bases, there was a span of 10 bases. CDR3 in amino acids: CASSLGHRGETQYF. The CDR3 region has the DNA TGCGCCAGCAGCTTGGGACATCGCGGAGAGACCCAGTACTTC.

The chain uses TRBV18 and TRBJ2-7, with 7 bases identical to TRBD2. This CDR3 spans 15 amino acids. Trimming took 2 bases from V and 5 from J; bases not matched to a gene: 9. CDR1 and CDR2 from the germline V gene are KGHSH and LQKENI. The CDR3 nucleotides are TGTGCCAGCTCACCATCAGCGGGGCTGTCTGACGAGCAGTACTTC. Encoded protein: CASSPSAGLSDEQYF.

About this clonotype: Germline and junction disagree at one end, which may indicate a read error. The chain has TRBV7-9 and TRBJ1-1; possible D gene TRBD1, 5 bases. The CDR3 covers 14 residues. The V gene's germline CDR1 is SEHNR and CDR2 FQNEAQ (reference sequence). The CDR3 loop reads CASSLAGVGTEAFF. The CDR3 nucleotides are TGTGCCAGCAGCCTAGCGGGGGTAGGAACTGAAGCTTTCTTT.

The chain couples TRBV6-2 or TRBV6-3 to TRBJ1-2; 8 nucleotides agree with TRBD1. Germline V lookup: CDR1 MNHEY, CDR2 SVGEGT. This CDR3 region has 15 residues. The junction had 10 bases not matched to a gene; V was cut back by 6 bases and J by 4 bases. DNA of the CDR3: TGTGCCAGCAGAGGCTCGGCAGGGGGCGGCTATGGCTACACCTTC. It specifies CASRGSAGGGYGYTF.

This clonotype was observed a few times. The rearrangement links TRBV18 to TRBJ1-4, with D unresolved. The CDR3 length is 13 residues. Between the trimmed V and J ends, which lost 5 bases and 7 bases, there was a span of 11 bases. Germline CDR1 and CDR2: KGHSH and LQKENI. The CDR3 region is CASSSGNGEKLFF. The DNA for the CDR3 is TGTGCCAGCTCATCGGGTAATGGTGAAAAACTGTTTTTT.

This clonotype occurred many times. The V and J genes are TRBV29-1 and TRBJ2-1, with TRBD2 matching over 14 bases. The germline CDR1 and CDR2 sequences are SQVTM and ANQGSEA. V was pared by 6 bases and J by 2 bases, with 12 bases of the junction left unmatched. The CDR3 spans 18 residues. Written as DNA, the CDR3 is TGCAGCGTCGAGACTAGCGGGGGGGCCAGGCTCCCCTACAATGAGCAGTTCTTC. Amino acid sequence: CSVETSGGARLPYNEQFF.

This clonotype was found many times. This chain connects TRBV6-6 to TRBJ1-1; no firm D call. V lost 2 bases and J 1 base, leaving 14 bases between the germline ends. Germline V gene lookup returns CDR1 MNHNY and CDR2 SVGAGI (reference sequence). The CDR3 length is 16 residues. Here the CDR3 DNA reads TGTGCCAGCAGTTACCCTTTCACGCTACAGAACACTGAAGCTTTCTTT. This gives the protein CASSYPFTLQNTEAFF.

CDR3 sequence (DNA): TGTGCCAGTACTTTATTGGGACAGGCAGTGGAAAAACTGTTTTTT. Amino acids: CASTLLGQAVEKLFF. This chain links TRBV19 with TRBJ1-4, with 8 bases identical to TRBD1. CDR1 and CDR2 (germline): LNHDA, SQIVND (reference sequence). J was trimmed by 8 bases and V by 7 bases; bases with no gene match: 12. The CDR3 runs to 15 residues. Combining the CDR3 with reference TRBV19 and TRBJ1-4 gives the whole variable domain DGGITQSPKYLFRKEGQNVTLSCEQNLNHDAMYWYRQDPGQGLRLIYYSQIVNDFQKGDIAEGYSVSREKKESFPLTVTSAQKNPTAFYLCASTLLGQAVEKLFFGSGTQLSVL.

The chain is built from TRBV12-3 or TRBV12-4 and TRBJ2-7; 8 bases are a match to TRBD1. Unmatched junction bases numbered 16, after V lost 0 bases and J lost 3 bases. The CDR3 spans 19 residues. CDR3: CASSLARRGLFSPYYEQYF. The CDR3, as DNA: TGTGCCAGCAGTTTAGCGCGCAGGGGGCTTTTCTCTCCTTACTACGAGCAGTACTTC.

The chain joins TRBV18 to TRBJ2-7; D remains ambiguous. This CDR3 spans 12 amino acids. Trimming took 3 bases from V and 6 from J, leaving 9 bases between them. CDR1 KGHSH and CDR2 LQKENI come from the germline V gene. The CDR3 loop reads CASSPATLEQYF. The CDR3 coding sequence is TGTGCCAGCTCACCGGCAACCCTCGAGCAGTACTTC.

In this sample, this clonotype turned up a few times. CDR3 bases: TGTGCCAGCAGCATAGCGGATAGCACAGATACGCAGTATTTT. Translating gives CASSIADSTDTQYF. The rearrangement uses TRBV5-4 and TRBJ2-3, with D perhaps TRBD2 (6 bases). The CDR3 contains 14 residues. CDR1 is SGHNT, CDR2 YYREEE, per germline (reference sequence). The V end was cut by 4 bases, the J end by 0 bases, with 9 bases between.

In its sample, this clonotype was seen many times. The chain has TRBV20-1 and TRBJ1-5, with D possibly matching TRBD1 (5 bases). This CDR3 comprises 15 residues. CDR1 is DFQATT, CDR2 SNEGSKA, per germline (reference sequence). The V gene lost 4 bases and the J gene lost 6 bases, with 19 bases spanning the gap. CDR3: CSATPGAGPFQPQHF. The DNA for the CDR3 is TGCAGTGCTACACCCGGGGCAGGGCCGTTTCAGCCCCAGCATTTT.

V gene TRBV6-2 or TRBV6-3 combines with J gene TRBJ1-5; D is uncertain. Between the trimmed V and J ends, which lost 2 bases and 4 bases, there was a span of 18 bases. The CDR3 sequence is 17 residues long. Germline V gene data show CDR1 as MNHEY and CDR2 as SVGEGT. The DNA of the CDR3 is TGTGCCAGCAGTTACACCCAAGGCCACGGCCGTAATCAGCCCCAGCATTTT. This gives the protein CASSYTQGHGRNQPQHF.

The chain combines TRBV7-2 with TRBJ2-7; D is tentatively TRBD1 or TRBD2 (6 bases each). Trimming shortened V by 5 bases and J by 6 bases, and 14 bases separated the two germline ends. The germline V gene encodes CDR1 SGHTA and CDR2 FQGNSA. The CDR3 extends over 13 amino acids. CDR3 amino acids: CASSRSGASEQYF. The CDR3 DNA reads as TGTGCCAGCAGCCGCTCGGGGGCCTCCGAGCAGTACTTC.

This clonotype was counted a few times. A read error may produce the germline difference seen at one junction end. This sequence joins TRBV28 and TRBJ1-2, with 8 bases that match TRBD1. Looked up from germline, CDR1 is MDHEN and CDR2 is SYDVKM. The CDR3 consists of 17 residues. DNA of the CDR3: TGTGCCAGCAGTTTATACCGACAGGGGAAGGCCAACTATGGCGACACCTTC. Its translation: CASSLYRQGKANYGDTF.

This clonotype was observed a few times. CDR3 in amino acids: CASSLMTSGGLYEQYF. CDR3 nucleotides: TGTGCCAGCAGCTTAATGACTAGCGGGGGACTCTACGAGCAGTACTTC. The chain uses TRBV7-2 and TRBJ2-7, with 12 bases that match TRBD2. Per germline, CDR1 SGHTA and CDR2 FQGNSA. The CDR3 length is 16 residues. V gave up 2 bases and J gave up 3 bases; unmatched junction bases: 5.

This clonotype showed up many times. CDR3 residues: CASSLDGNEKLFF. CDR3 bases: TGCGCCAGCAGCTTGGACGGTAATGAAAAACTGTTTTTT. The rearrangement uses TRBV5-1 and TRBJ1-4; unclear D gene. V shed 0 bases and J shed 4 bases, with 4 bases lying between them. Germline CDR1 SGHRS, CDR2 YFSETQ. CDR3 size: 13 residues.

V gene TRBV7-9 combines with J gene TRBJ2-5; tentative D call: TRBD2 (6 bases). The CDR3 runs 13 residues. V lost 8 bases, J lost 5 bases, and 15 bases lay in between. Per germline, CDR1 SEHNR and CDR2 FQNEAQ (reference sequence). The CDR3 spells CASGRSGGETQYF. Here the CDR3 DNA reads TGTGCCAGCGGCCGCTCAGGAGGGGAGACCCAGTACTTC.

V and J are TRBV27 and TRBJ2-7; D gene unclear. V lost 4 bases to trimming and J lost 4 bases, with 14 bases between them. Germline-derived CDR1 and CDR2 are MNHEY and SMNVEV (reference sequence). This CDR3 has 14 amino acids. DNA of the CDR3: TGTGCCAGCAGTTCACAAAATGGAGCATACGAGCAGTACTTC. Translation: CASSSQNGAYEQYF.

This clonotype was recorded a few times. This sequence joins TRBV6-6 and TRBJ2-5; TRBD2 might be the D (6 bases). Trimming stripped 0 bases from V and 5 bases from J, with 10 bases between. Per germline, CDR1 MNHNY and CDR2 SVGAGI (reference sequence). The CDR3 contains 14 residues. CDR3 bases: TGTGCCAGCAGTTACTCACGGGGGTTGGAGACCCAGTACTTC. Translating it yields CASSYSRGLETQYF.

This clonotype was seen at least ten times. The chain uses TRBV6-4 and TRBJ2-2, with 10 bases lining up with TRBD1. Germline lookup yields CDR1 MRHNA and CDR2 SNTAGT. The CDR3 spans 15 residues. J was trimmed by 2 bases and V by 6 bases; bases with no gene match: 3. The CDR3: CASRRDRGNTGELFF. The CDR3 DNA reads as TGTGCCAGCAGAAGGGACAGGGGAAACACCGGGGAGCTGTTTTTT.

This clonotype has more than one count but fewer than ten. The gene calls are TRBV5-5 and TRBJ2-3; tentative D call: TRBD2 (5 bases). The germline CDR1 and CDR2 sequences are SGHKS and YYEKEE (reference sequence). Trimming removed 3 bases at V and 9 bases at J, with 8 bases between. The length of the CDR3 is 11 residues. In nucleotides, the CDR3 is TGTGCCAGCAGCTCACTAGAGACGCAGTATTTT. Translation gives CASSSLETQYF.